This T cell receptor (beta chain) was recorded in a study of cytomegalovirus exposure and HLA in healthy donors. Study background: Assignment to the Caucasian-associated ancestry cluster applied to more than 75% of the approximately 400 genotyped donors. Findings and limits, study-wide: Sequencing likely produced, as an artifact, a cluster of highly shared sequence variants. Among TCR beta chains of equal frequency, HLA-associated ones were more clonally expanded in a later analysis.

Germline V gives CDR1 SGHRS, CDR2 YFSETQ. V was cut by 3 bases and J by 4 bases, with 10 bases left in between. CDR3 length: 14 residues. PCR primers comprised 60 Vbeta and 13 Jbeta primers. Libraries were prepared by immunoSEQ multiplex PCR; TCRdb keeps only in-frame clonotypes and omits some of them. The profile covers 150,000 or so clones, with about four fifths appearing a single time and about 2.7% taken by the ten largest. The count of this clone is one. What it recognizes is unknown. This sequence originates from a man aged 18 to 30 in good health and CMV-seronegative. The rearrangement uses TRBV5-1 and TRBJ2-2; D gene unclear. The sequenced material came from PBMCs. CDR3 sequence: CASSSRLSTGELFF. The CDR3 region has the DNA TGCGCCAGCAGCTCTCGATTGAGCACCGGGGAGCTGTTTTTT.